A selection of T cell receptor beta chains follows, all from one sample in a study of a mutant IDH1 vaccine in newly diagnosed glioma. Measured with immunoSEQ multiplex PCR; TCRdb has only the in-frame clones, and not every one. The sample comprises about 50,000 clones, approximately 92% of which are singletons, and 2% to 2.5% rests with the top ten. No antigen has been identified for these receptors. The source material was PBMCs, sampled from a glioma patient whose treatment included an IDH1 peptide vaccine. The source is a man between 50 and 59 years old with glioma. CDR3s include the opening cysteine and the closing phenylalanine or tryptophan.

TRBV2	TRBJ2-2	CASTPEGPSTGELFF
TRBV5-1	TRBJ2-7	CASSLGGRGPSYEQYF
TRBV5-1	TRBJ2-1	CASSSVGLVSYNEQFF
TRBV10-1	TRBJ2-5	CASSGTTGPQETQYF
TRBV7-9	TRBJ1-1	CASSSPGYKNTEAFF
TRBV6-1	TRBJ1-3	CASSVTGFWDSGNTIYF
TRBV7-9	TRBJ2-1	CASSGLPYNEQFF
TRBV27	TRBJ2-1	CASSSGTSGNNEQFF
TRBV28	TRBJ2-7	CASSSRQGGRVYEQYF
TRBV4-3	TRBJ1-5	CASSFDRLNQPQHF
TRBV6-5	TRBJ2-7	CASSYVGQQLFEQYF
TRBV2	TRBJ2-1	CASSPGESNQQFF
TRBV2	TRBJ2-7	CAGSGLAGSYEQYF
TRBV4-1	TRBJ2-7	CASSPTSGNYEQYF
TRBV28	TRBJ1-1	CASSWTALGEAFF
TRBV4-2	TRBJ1-2	CASSQSIRDRFGGYTF
TRBV27	TRBJ2-7	CASSAGQGTYEQYF
TRBV4-2	TRBJ2-1	CASSQLGGNEQFF
TRBV28	TRBJ1-6	CASSLQGRSPLHF